Presented here are 8 T cell receptor beta chains from one specimen sequenced in a study of glioma-infiltrating T cells after dendritic cell vaccination (dated by TCRdb to the mid-2010s). The method was the immunoSEQ multiplex PCR assay. What TCRdb holds here is the immuneACCESS table cut down to in-frame rearrangements. Part of the clones is not present; checked against another copy, under half of the missing clones reflect an unresolved V gene, and the others are unexplained. The sample table lists tens of thousands of clones, approximately 86% of them with a count of one. The ten largest account for 11% of the sample. The time point label for this specimen denotes: after dendritic cell vaccination, including at tumor progression/relapse. The sequenced sample was blood, obtained after dendritic cell vaccination. The receptors come from a human donor with glioblastoma.

This chain joins TRBV18 and TRBJ1-2; TRBD1 agrees at 9 bases. V gave up 1 base and J gave up 5 bases; unmatched junction bases: 8. Germline-derived CDR1 and CDR2 are KGHSH and LQKENI. The CDR3 consists of 16 residues. CDR3 sequence (DNA): TGTGCCAGCTCACCACAACCCGGGACAGGGAGTTATGGCTACACCTTC. Translation: CASSPQPGTGSYGYTF.

This chain joins TRBV18 and TRBJ2-6; D remains unclear. CDR3 length: 16 residues. V was trimmed by 4 bases and J by 0 bases, leaving 10 bases between them. The germline gives CDR1 KGHSH, CDR2 LQKENI. In DNA form, the CDR3 reads TGTGCCAGCTCACTATCACGGGTCTCTGGGGCCAACGTCCTGACTTTC. Translation gives CASSLSRVSGANVLTF.

The V and J genes are TRBV25-1 and TRBJ1-1; 8 nucleotides line up with TRBD1. The CDR3 sequence is 16 residues long. After removal of 4 bases from V and 4 bases from J, the junction contained 11 bases not matched to a gene. Germline V gene lookup returns CDR1 MGHDK and CDR2 SYGVNS. This CDR3 is CASSGRQGKQSTEAFF. DNA for the CDR3: TGTGCCAGCAGTGGGAGACAGGGGAAGCAGAGCACTGAAGCTTTCTTT.

The chain links TRBV19 to TRBJ1-2; D might be TRBD1 (6 bases). Germline V lookup: CDR1 LNHDA, CDR2 SQIVND (reference sequence). This CDR3 spans 13 amino acids. With 8 bases removed from V and 4 bases from J, the gap between germline ends came to 14 bases. In DNA, the CDR3 is TGTGCCAGTTCCCCAGGGGCCCTCTATGGCTACACCTTC. This translates into CASSPGALYGYTF.

The chain combines TRBV4-1 with TRBJ1-5; 7 nucleotides line up with TRBD1. The CDR3 spans 18 residues. Germline trimming cut 1 base from V and 6 bases from J; bases unmatched to any gene: 15. The germline CDR1 and CDR2 sequences are MGHRA and YSYEKL. CDR3 protein: CASSQVDYRTGKAQPQHF. In DNA, the CDR3 is TGCGCCAGCAGCCAAGTAGATTATCGGACAGGTAAAGCTCAGCCCCAGCATTTT.

The genes are TRBV6-9 and TRBJ2-1, with TRBD2 identical over 12 bases. Germline CDR1 reads MNHGY; CDR2 reads SVAAGI. The CDR3 sequence is 14 residues long. J was trimmed by 7 bases and V by 5 bases; bases with no gene match: 3. For the CDR3, the DNA is TGTGCCAGCAGTAAAGGACTAGCGGGAAATGAGCAGTTCTTC. This translates into CASSKGLAGNEQFF.

This chain connects TRBV11-3 to TRBJ2-7, with no clear D. The CDR3 consists of 13 residues. CDR1 and CDR2 from the germline V gene are SGHNT and YENEEA. Between the trimmed V and J ends, which lost 7 bases and 3 bases, there was a span of 13 bases. The CDR3 protein is CASKARQNYEQYF. The CDR3 bases are TGTGCCAGCAAAGCCAGGCAGAACTACGAGCAGTACTTC.

V and J are TRBV7-2 and TRBJ1-1; TRBD1 is a possible D gene (5 bases). The ends were cut back, 0 bases at V and 11 bases at J, with 13 bases in the middle. The length of the CDR3 is 13 residues. From germline, CDR1 is SGHTA and CDR2 FQGNSA. Here the CDR3 DNA reads TGTGCCAGCAGCTTAGCGCTTCCAGGGAAGGCTTTCTTT. It yields the protein CASSLALPGKAFF.